The 26 T cell receptor beta chains listed next were all sequenced from one sample in a study of cytomegalovirus exposure and HLA in healthy donors listed by TCRdb under 2017. The library was obtained by the immunoSEQ multiplex PCR assay. For the multiplex PCR, a mixture combining 60 forward primers for TCR Vbeta segments and 13 reverse primers for TCR Jbeta segments was used. The table comes from immuneACCESS by way of TCRdb, which keeps in-frame sequences with V and J called. Part of the clones is missing from these tables; in studies checked, under half for an unresolved V gene and the rest for unknown reasons. For this sample there are approximately 130,000 clones; about four fifths appear just once. The top ten clonotypes cover over 3% of the sample. The sample comprised PBMCs. Source of these receptors: a woman in her thirties or forties in good health and CMV-seronegative.

The chain has TRBV28 and TRBJ2-2, with a weak D call TRBD1 (5 bases). This CDR3 has 15 residues. Germline loops: CDR1 MDHEN, CDR2 SYDVKM. Trimming cost V 6 bases and J 4 bases, with 15 bases left between them. CDR3 region: CASRPPGPGTGELFF. The CDR3, as DNA: TGTGCCAGCAGGCCACCAGGGCCGGGCACCGGGGAGCTGTTTTTT.

The chain uses TRBV6-6 and TRBJ1-5; no clear D gene. V was shortened by 6 bases and J by 1 base, with 7 bases between the two germline ends. This CDR3 is built from 13 residues. Germline V gives CDR1 MNHNY, CDR2 SVGAGI (reference sequence). CDR3 in amino acids: CASSLGSNQPQHF. The CDR3 DNA is TGTGCCAGCAGCCTCGGGAGCAATCAGCCCCAGCATTTT.

This clone was observed once. J is TRBJ2-1 and V is TRBV19; possibly TRBD1 for D (6 bases). This CDR3 comprises 17 residues. Germline V gives CDR1 LNHDA, CDR2 SQIVND (reference sequence). With 5 bases removed from V and 8 bases from J, the gap between germline ends came to 25 bases. CDR3 residues: CASSSPGEKGVVDEQFF. In nucleotides, the CDR3 is TGTGCCAGTAGTTCCCCCGGGGAAAAGGGGGTCGTCGATGAGCAGTTCTTC.

The chain carries TRBV10-3 and TRBJ2-1; the match to TRBD2 covers 14 bases. The germline CDR1 and CDR2 sequences are ENHRY and SYGVKD. Germline trimming cut 7 bases from V and 9 bases from J; bases unmatched to any gene: 5. The CDR3 covers 14 residues. This CDR3 is CAITGTSGSGEQFF. The CDR3 DNA sequence: TGTGCCATCACCGGGACTAGCGGGAGTGGTGAGCAGTTCTTC.

The chain links TRBV2 to TRBJ2-2, with a possible D match to TRBD2 (5 bases). V dropped 4 bases and J dropped 0 bases, with 9 bases sitting between them. From germline, CDR1 is SNHLY and CDR2 FYNNEI. The CDR3 loop spans 15 amino acids. The CDR3 DNA reads TGTGCCAGCAGTGGGTCGGGATCGAACACCGGGGAGCTGTTTTTT. Its protein is CASSGSGSNTGELFF. Drawing the rest from reference TRBV2 and TRBJ2-2, the complete variable domain is EPEVTQTPSHQVTQMGQEVILRCVPISNHLYFYWYRQILGQKVEFLVSFYNNEISEKSEIFDDQFSVERPDGSNFTLKIRSTKLEDSAMYFCASSGSGSNTGELFFGEGSRLTVL.

V is TRBV9 and J is TRBJ2-4; D gene uncertain. The V and J ends lost 5 bases and 1 base respectively, with 16 bases between them. CDR1 and CDR2 from the germline V gene are SGDLS and YYNGEE. The CDR3 runs 16 residues. The CDR3: CASSPGSGGAKNIQYF. The CDR3 DNA sequence: TGTGCCAGCAGTCCAGGCTCAGGTGGGGCCAAAAACATTCAGTACTTC.

The CDR3 here is CASSVGNRANTEAFF. The DNA for the CDR3 is TGTGCCAGCAGCGTAGGTAACAGGGCGAACACTGAAGCTTTCTTT. The chain is built from TRBV9 and TRBJ1-1, with a possible D match to TRBD1 (6 bases). The ends were cut back, 0 bases at V and 1 base at J, with 10 bases in the middle. Germline CDR1 SGDLS, CDR2 YYNGEE. The CDR3 has 15 residues.

The chain couples TRBV12-5 to TRBJ1-5, with 10 bases fitting TRBD1. V was clipped by 4 bases and J by 4 bases; unmatched bases: 4. This CDR3 region has 15 residues. Germline V gene data show CDR1 as LGHNT and CDR2 as FRNRAP. The chain's CDR3 is CASGWGQGRNQPQHF. In DNA, the CDR3 is TGTGCTAGTGGTTGGGGACAGGGGCGGAATCAGCCCCAGCATTTT.

The chain carries TRBV5-1 and TRBJ2-7; D is perhaps TRBD2 (5 bases). Germline V gene data show CDR1 as SGHRS and CDR2 as YFSETQ. The ends were cut back, 0 bases at V and 4 bases at J, with 8 bases in the middle. This CDR3 has 13 residues. The CDR3, as DNA: TGCGCCAGCAGCTTGGAACTAGTTTACGAGCAGTACTTC. This encodes CASSLELVYEQYF.

The rearrangement links TRBV28 to TRBJ1-4; D may be TRBD1 (5 bases). The CDR3 covers 14 residues. Germline V gives CDR1 MDHEN, CDR2 SYDVKM. The ends were cut back, 4 bases at V and 8 bases at J, with 14 bases in the middle. CDR3: CASSSPGGGEKLFF. The DNA for the CDR3 is TGTGCCAGCAGTTCCCCCGGGGGAGGAGAAAAACTGTTTTTT.

Written as DNA, the CDR3 is TGTGCCAGCACGAAAATACAGGGGGGGAGGTACGAGCAGTACTTC. Translation gives CASTKIQGGRYEQYF. V and J are TRBV27 and TRBJ2-7, with D possibly being TRBD1 (8 bases). V gave up 7 bases and J gave up 4 bases, with 20 bases separating them. Germline V gene data show CDR1 as MNHEY and CDR2 as SMNVEV (reference sequence). CDR3 length equals 15 residues.

The rearrangement joins TRBV27 to TRBJ2-7, with a tentative D call TRBD1 (5 bases). This CDR3 region has 15 residues. From germline, CDR1 is MNHEY and CDR2 SMNVEV (reference sequence). V was clipped by 6 bases and J by 5 bases, with 20 bases between them. Written as DNA, the CDR3 is TGTGCCAGCAGGGCTACAGGACAAACCTTCCACGAGCAGTACTTC. Amino acids: CASRATGQTFHEQYF.

The chain couples TRBV5-4 to TRBJ2-5; 7 bases agree with TRBD2. The CDR3 contains 14 residues. Trimming cost V 3 bases and J 5 bases; bases outside gene matches: 7. Germline V gene lookup returns CDR1 SGHNT and CDR2 YYREEE (reference sequence). The CDR3 sequence: CASSSRGELETQYF. CDR3 DNA sequence: TGTGCCAGCAGCTCCCGGGGGGAGTTGGAGACCCAGTACTTC.

The V and J genes are TRBV28 and TRBJ2-1; no clear D gene. This CDR3 is built from 12 residues. Germline V gives CDR1 MDHEN, CDR2 SYDVKM. V was clipped by 4 bases and J by 9 bases, with 10 bases between them. For the CDR3, the DNA is TGTGCCAGCAGTTCTTCCACGGGTGAGCAGTTCTTC. Residues: CASSSSTGEQFF.

The V and J genes are TRBV9 and TRBJ2-2; D is ambiguous. V lost 4 bases to trimming and J lost 0 bases, with 19 bases between them. The CDR3 has 18 residues. Germline assignment: CDR1 SGDLS and CDR2 YYNGEE. The CDR3 spells CASSLHLRRHANTGELFF. The CDR3 DNA reads as TGTGCCAGCAGCCTTCACCTCCGAAGACACGCGAACACCGGGGAGCTGTTTTTT.

This clone was counted once. The V gene is TRBV18, the J gene TRBJ2-5; 7 nucleotides match TRBD2. Germline V gives CDR1 KGHSH, CDR2 LQKENI. This CDR3 contains 14 residues. With 2 bases clipped from V and 1 base from J, the junction kept 1 base outside the gene matches. DNA for the CDR3: TGTGCCAGCTCACCAGGGAGGGGCCAAGAGACCCAGTACTTC. It translates to CASSPGRGQETQYF.

This chain uses TRBV6-5 with TRBJ2-4, with 9 nucleotides matching TRBD1. The CDR3 consists of 13 residues. Per germline, CDR1 MNHEY and CDR2 SVGAGI. V shed 7 bases, J shed 7 bases, and the junction held 5 bases outside the gene matches. The CDR3 DNA is TGTGCCAGCAACACCGGGACAGGGAACATTCAGTACTTC. Amino acid sequence: CASNTGTGNIQYF.

The chain carries TRBV29-1 and TRBJ1-2; D ambiguous. V lost 2 bases to trimming and J lost 4 bases, with 8 bases between them. Germline V gene data show CDR1 as SQVTM and CDR2 as ANQGSEA. The CDR3 extends over 12 amino acids. CDR3 DNA sequence: TGCAGCGTTGAAACGGAGTCCTATGGCTACACCTTC. Residues: CSVETESYGYTF.

In this sample, this clone turned up a few times. The rearrangement joins TRBV2 to TRBJ2-2; unclear D gene. V shed 6 bases and J shed 5 bases, with 7 bases lying between them. From germline, CDR1 is SNHLY and CDR2 FYNNEI. CDR3 length: 12 residues. The CDR3 DNA is TGTGCCAGCAGCGTTTTAACCGGGGAGCTGTTTTTT. It is translated as CASSVLTGELFF.

There are a few counts of this clone. As DNA, the CDR3 is TGCGCCAGCAGCTTGGCCGGGACAGTGGACGAGCAGTACTTC. Protein: CASSLAGTVDEQYF. This chain uses TRBV5-1 with TRBJ2-7, with TRBD1 identical over 7 bases. The CDR3 sequence is 14 residues long. The germline CDR1 and CDR2 sequences are SGHRS and YFSETQ. V dropped 0 bases and J dropped 5; count of bases not matched to a gene: 5.

This chain connects TRBV29-1 to TRBJ2-2; 8 nucleotides align to TRBD1. Trimming removed 7 bases from V and 0 bases from J; junction bases left unmatched: 4. This CDR3 contains 14 residues. Germline CDR1 is SQVTM and CDR2 is ANQGSEA. In nucleotides, the CDR3 is TGCAGCGCCTCGGACAGGGCGAACACCGGGGAGCTGTTTTTT. Protein sequence: CSASDRANTGELFF.

The chain recombines TRBV5-4 with TRBJ2-5; TRBD2 matches 8 bases. J lost 2 bases, V lost 3 bases, and 3 bases had no gene match. This CDR3 comprises 14 residues. Germline lookup yields CDR1 SGHNT and CDR2 YYREEE (reference sequence). As DNA, the CDR3 is TGTGCCAGCAGCTCGGGCGGGGGGCAAGAGACCCAGTACTTC. This gives the protein CASSSGGGQETQYF.

The rearrangement uses TRBV28 and TRBJ2-7; D is possibly TRBD2 (6 bases). Trimming took 8 bases from V and 2 from J, leaving 13 bases between them. The CDR3 loop spans 13 amino acids. CDR1 is MDHEN, CDR2 SYDVKM, per germline. In DNA form, the CDR3 reads TGTGCCAGCGTGAGGGACTCCACCTACGAGCAGTACTTC. This encodes CASVRDSTYEQYF.

The J gene is TRBJ1-2, the V gene TRBV6-5, with D possibly TRBD1 on 5 matching bases. The CDR3 covers 11 residues. Germline V CDR1 and CDR2: MNHEY, SVGAGI. V gave up 8 bases and J gave up 4 bases, with 8 bases separating them. The CDR3: CASRRAYGYTF. CDR3 DNA: TGTGCCAGCCGCAGGGCCTATGGCTACACCTTC.

The chain recombines TRBV5-1 with TRBJ2-7; D might be TRBD1 (6 bases). The CDR3 runs 15 residues. The V gene lost 4 bases and the J gene lost 3 bases, with 17 bases spanning the gap. Per the germline V gene, CDR1 is SGHRS and CDR2 is YFSETQ. The CDR3 is CASSPDRDIFYEQYF. The CDR3 nucleotides read TGCGCCAGCAGCCCGGACCGGGACATCTTCTACGAGCAGTACTTC.

This chain joins TRBV4-2 and TRBJ1-6; 7 nucleotides line up with TRBD1. The CDR3 length is 16 residues. The germline V gene encodes CDR1 LGHNA and CDR2 YNFKEQ. V shed 6 bases and J 5 bases; nucleotides not matched to a gene: 10. The chain's CDR3 is CASRLMGDSDNSPLHF. The CDR3 nucleotides are TGTGCCAGCAGACTAATGGGGGACAGTGATAATTCACCCCTCCACTTT.